This T cell receptor (beta chain) originates from a study of cytomegalovirus exposure and HLA in healthy donors. PCR primers comprised 60 Vbeta and 13 Jbeta primers. Sequencing used immunoSEQ multiplex PCR; TCRdb keeps in-frame clones, though not all of them. Among some 96,000 clones listed, around 60% were seen once. Regarding this clone: What it recognizes is unknown.

The CDR3 is 16 amino acids. Germline CDR1 and CDR2: SGDLS and YYNGEE. V shed 0 bases and J 4 bases; nucleotides not matched to a gene: 5. Study-level results: Prediction of most subjects' HLA-A and HLA-B alleles by TCR beta sequences was reportedly accurate. In vitro checks showed that a few CMV-associated chains really do target CMV antigens.

This sequence joins TRBV9 and TRBJ2-3, with 10 bases identical to TRBD2. The TCR was taken from a man in his fifties or sixties in good health and CMV-seronegative. The sequenced sample consisted of PBMCs. CDR3 nucleotides: TGTGCCAGCAGCGTAGCAGCGGGAGGGCCCGCAGATACGCAGTATTTT. This encodes CASSVAAGGPADTQYF.